The clone carrying this TCR beta chain was seen many times. This specimen belongs to a study of T cells after yellow fever vaccination. TCRdb independently ran MiXCR on the 5' RACE reads; one entry per CDR3 protein. The sample gives 300,000 to 350,000 distinct CDR3 sequences, around 4.1% of which show up once; approximately 25% is in the top ten. CDR1 and CDR2 (germline): LGHDT, YNNKEL (reference sequence). Unmatched junction bases numbered 7, after V lost 4 bases and J lost 4 bases. CDR3 length equals 15 residues. This chain links TRBV3-1 with TRBJ2-7; 10 bases map to TRBD2. This TCR was recovered from a man aged 18 to 29 who received the YFV17D yellow fever vaccine. The sequencing here drew on PBMCs, taken 5 days after the yellow fever booster vaccination. CDR3 protein: CASSPKSGGAYEQYF. For the CDR3, the DNA is TGTGCCAGCAGCCCAAAGAGCGGGGGGGCGTACGAGCAGTACTTC.